Following are 20 T cell receptor beta chains from one sample sequenced in a study of CD8+ T cells in alopecia areata. RNA extraction and reverse transcription yielded cDNA as sequencing template. The data were produced by immunoSEQ multiplex PCR, yet TCRdb's version contains in-frame clones alone and is incomplete. Counted here are 110,000 to 150,000 clones, around 86% occurring once; the ten biggest clones make up roughly 13%. As to treatment: oral pan-JAK inhibitor, 5-10 mg twice daily. This sample comprised CD8+ T cells sorted from blood, obtained at week 4, from a patient treated with tofacitinib. The receptor source for this set is a human donor with alopecia areata.

The V gene is TRBV29-1, the J gene TRBJ2-7; 7 nucleotides agree with TRBD1. J gave up 2 bases and V 3 bases, and 4 bases lay outside the gene matches. The CDR3 consists of 13 residues. Per germline, CDR1 SQVTM and CDR2 ANQGSEA. The CDR3 protein is CSVETGQTYEQYF. DNA for the CDR3: TGCAGCGTTGAGACAGGGCAGACCTACGAGCAGTACTTC.

Here the CDR3 DNA reads TGTGCCAGCAGCGTAGATGAAGGCATTCAGTACTTC. Translating gives CASSVDEGIQYF. V is TRBV9 and J is TRBJ2-4; D remains ambiguous. The CDR3 contains 12 residues. The germline V gene encodes CDR1 SGDLS and CDR2 YYNGEE. The ends were cut back, 0 bases at V and 9 bases at J, with 7 bases in the middle.

The chain uses TRBV6-4 and TRBJ2-3, with D possibly matching TRBD1 (5 bases). This CDR3 comprises 17 residues. V was shortened by 0 bases and J by 3 bases, with 16 bases between the two germline ends. Per germline, CDR1 MRHNA and CDR2 SNTAGT. CDR3 sequence: CASSDSSQGTITDTQYF. The CDR3, as DNA: TGTGCCAGCAGTGACTCGAGTCAGGGTACGATAACAGATACGCAGTATTTT.

The chain couples TRBV4-1 to TRBJ2-1; 14 positions match TRBD2. The CDR3 runs 20 residues. The ends lost 8 bases at V and 0 bases at J; junction bases unmatched: 15. The germline V gene has CDR1 MGHRA and CDR2 YSYEKL. Here the CDR3 reads CASSAFLGLAGESSYNEQFF. The CDR3 DNA reads as TGCGCCAGCTCAGCATTTTTGGGACTAGCGGGGGAGAGCTCCTACAATGAGCAGTTCTTC.

The V call is TRBV9, the J call TRBJ2-1; unclear D gene. Trimming left V 0 bases short and J 4 bases short, with 14 bases between. Germline V lookup: CDR1 SGDLS, CDR2 YYNGEE. The CDR3 loop spans 16 amino acids. CDR3 sequence reads: CASSVDSYLSYNEQFF. The CDR3 nucleotides read TGTGCCAGCAGCGTAGATTCATATCTTTCGTACAATGAGCAGTTCTTC.

V usage is TRBV5-6 and J usage is TRBJ2-2; 12 nucleotides align to TRBD2. The CDR3 has 19 residues. The germline CDR1 and CDR2 sequences are SGHDT and YYEEEE. Losses at the gene ends were 4 bases for V and 0 bases for J; bases not matched to a gene: 10. The CDR3 region is CASSPQGLAGGSNTGELFF. CDR3 DNA sequence: TGTGCCAGCAGCCCGCAGGGGCTAGCGGGAGGGTCGAACACCGGGGAGCTGTTTTTT.

The chain joins TRBV14 to TRBJ1-2, with D perhaps matching TRBD1 (6 bases). Looked up from germline, CDR1 is SGHDN and CDR2 is FVKESK. Trimming took off 2 bases at V and 3 bases at J, with 10 bases between the two ends. The CDR3 spans 14 residues. This CDR3 reads CASSQRGGYYGYTF. CDR3 DNA: TGTGCCAGCAGCCAACGAGGGGGGTACTATGGCTACACCTTC.

The gene calls are TRBV29-1 and TRBJ2-7; 7 bases fit TRBD1. J was trimmed by 0 bases and V by 3 bases; bases with no gene match: 2. The germline V gene has CDR1 SQVTM and CDR2 ANQGSEA. The CDR3 has 13 amino acids. The CDR3 DNA follows: TGCAGCGTTGACGCAGGGGGCTCCTACGAGCAGTACTTC. Its protein product is CSVDAGGSYEQYF.

This chain connects TRBV4-1 to TRBJ2-5; D perhaps matches TRBD2 (6 bases). The CDR3 is 15 amino acids. V was cut by 6 bases and J by 5 bases, with 19 bases left in between. CDR1 and CDR2 from the germline V gene are MGHRA and YSYEKL. CDR3 in DNA: TGCGCCAGCAGGCCTATACTCGGGGGTCGGGAGACCCAGTACTTC. Translated, it gives CASRPILGGRETQYF.

The rearrangement links TRBV4-1 to TRBJ1-2, with 7 bases matching TRBD1. V lost 1 base and J lost 6; bases outside the gene matches: 8. This CDR3 contains 15 residues. The germline V gene encodes CDR1 MGHRA and CDR2 YSYEKL. The CDR3 sequence is CASSQAGTASNGYTF. CDR3 DNA: TGCGCCAGCAGCCAAGCCGGGACAGCAAGCAATGGCTACACCTTC.

The gene calls are TRBV2 and TRBJ2-4, with 7 nucleotides matching TRBD1. CDR1 SNHLY and CDR2 FYNNEI come from the germline V gene. The CDR3 extends over 15 amino acids. V gave up 5 bases and J gave up 5 bases; unmatched junction bases: 9. The CDR3 spells CASSSPGQPENIQYF. DNA for the CDR3: TGTGCCAGCAGTTCGCCGGGACAGCCGGAAAACATTCAGTACTTC. Combining the CDR3 with reference TRBV2 and TRBJ2-4 gives the whole variable domain EPEVTQTPSHQVTQMGQEVILRCVPISNHLYFYWYRQILGQKVEFLVSFYNNEISEKSEIFDDQFSVERPDGSNFTLKIRSTKLEDSAMYFCASSSPGQPENIQYFGAGTRLSVL.

J is TRBJ2-4 and V is TRBV23-1, with 9 bases fitting TRBD1. TRBV23-1 is given ORF status, its function remaining uncertain. The CDR3 consists of 17 residues. The J segment lost 3 bases and the V segment lost 2 bases, leaving 8 bases of the junction unmatched. This CDR3 reads CASSQVGQGMGKNIQYF. The CDR3, as DNA: TGCGCCAGCAGTCAAGTGGGACAGGGAATGGGCAAAAACATTCAGTACTTC.

This chain connects TRBV10-2 to TRBJ2-1; no firm D call. V lost 11 bases and J 4 bases, leaving 15 bases between the germline ends. The length of the CDR3 is 13 residues. From germline, CDR1 is WSHSY and CDR2 SAAADI. The DNA for the CDR3 is TGCGCCGCGGCCCTGGACCTGTACAATGAGCAGTTCTTC. The encoded protein is CAAALDLYNEQFF.

The chain has TRBV10-2 and TRBJ1-5; D call uncertain. There are 16 residues in the CDR3. In germline, CDR1 is WSHSY, CDR2 SAAADI. V shed 0 bases and J shed 3 bases, with 12 bases lying between them. The CDR3 region has the DNA TGCGCCAGCAGTGAGTCACTGGGCCCCTCCAATCAGCCCCAGCATTTT. Residues: CASSESLGPSNQPQHF.

J is TRBJ2-2 and V is TRBV2, with 8 bases that match TRBD1. The CDR3 contains 15 residues. V lost 1 base, J lost 3 bases, and 1 base stayed unmatched. Germline V lookup: CDR1 SNHLY, CDR2 FYNNEI. CDR3 sequence (DNA): TGTGCCAGCAGTGAAGGACAGGGGCACACCGGGGAGCTGTTTTTT. Translating it yields CASSEGQGHTGELFF.

The rearrangement joins TRBV9 to TRBJ1-2; no definite D call. The CDR3 totals 15 residues. Trimming cost V 4 bases and J 3 bases, with 16 bases left between them. Germline V gene data show CDR1 as SGDLS and CDR2 as YYNGEE. This CDR3 is CASSPDPPVDYGYTF. CDR3 DNA: TGTGCCAGCAGCCCAGACCCCCCGGTAGACTATGGCTACACCTTC.

V and J are TRBV5-6 and TRBJ1-5; no clear D. Trimming removed 2 bases from V and 9 bases from J, with 9 bases in between. This CDR3 has 12 residues. Germline V CDR1 and CDR2: SGHDT, YYEEEE. The CDR3, as DNA: TGTGCCAGCAGCTTCAGTTTCTCGCCCCAGCATTTT. Protein sequence: CASSFSFSPQHF.

This chain links TRBV9 with TRBJ1-1; the D gene is possibly TRBD1 (5 bases). This CDR3 comprises 15 residues. Between the trimmed V and J ends, which lost 0 bases and 1 base, there was a span of 10 bases. Germline values: CDR1 SGDLS, CDR2 YYNGEE. Here the CDR3 DNA reads TGTGCCAGCAGCGTAGTCGGGGACCCGAACACTGAAGCTTTCTTT. It translates to CASSVVGDPNTEAFF.

Only a few counts were recorded for this clone. The V gene is TRBV23-1, the J gene TRBJ2-4; D is tentatively TRBD1 or TRBD2 (6 bases each). TRBV23-1 is given ORF status, its function remaining uncertain. Between the trimmed V and J ends, which lost 3 bases and 8 bases, there was a span of 17 bases. There are 15 residues in the CDR3. The CDR3 region is CASSQAGMEGDIQYF. The CDR3 nucleotides are TGCGCCAGCAGTCAGGCAGGGATGGAGGGGGACATTCAGTACTTC.

This chain links TRBV5-1 with TRBJ2-2; 9 nucleotides line up with TRBD1. Trimming removed 4 bases from V and 5 bases from J; junction bases left unmatched: 6. This CDR3 comprises 15 residues. Germline values: CDR1 SGHRS, CDR2 YFSETQ. This CDR3 is CASSDGTGRTGELFF. Written as DNA, the CDR3 is TGCGCCAGCAGCGATGGGACAGGGAGGACCGGGGAGCTGTTTTTT. The variable domain in full, completed from reference TRBV5-1 and TRBJ2-2, reads KAGVTQTPRYLIKTRGQQVTLSCSPISGHRSVSWYQQTPGQGLQFLFEYFSETQRNKGNFPGRFSGRQFSNSRSEMNVSTLELGDSALYLCASSDGTGRTGELFFGEGSRLTVL.